This T cell receptor (beta chain) was found in a study of blood T cell repertoires in COVID-19. About the study: The United States, Italy and Spain provided the acute and convalescent COVID-19 samples. T cells, B-cell-depleted T cells, or PBMCs supplied cDNA or gDNA.

The ends lost 0 bases at V and 7 bases at J; junction bases unmatched: 4. This CDR3 has 14 residues. Germline V gene sequence: CDR1 SGHRS, CDR2 YFSETQ. As originally analysed: Amplified reference gene primers provided the basis for estimating nucleated cell counts. Here immunoSEQ multiplex PCR was the method, and the copy in TCRdb shows in-frame clones only, minus some. V and J calls and clone size follow that table, whereas D and trimming were derived from the DNA. Of about 89,000 clones in the sample, about 91% were seen once. Input material: peripheral blood. This chain uses TRBV5-1 with TRBJ2-1, with TRBD1 matching over 7 bases. The source is a human donor with active COVID-19. The donor label of this sample is uncertain. Here the CDR3 DNA reads TGCGCCAGCAGCTTGGGAGGACAGGTAAATGAGCAGTTCTTC. Encoded protein: CASSLGGQVNEQFF.